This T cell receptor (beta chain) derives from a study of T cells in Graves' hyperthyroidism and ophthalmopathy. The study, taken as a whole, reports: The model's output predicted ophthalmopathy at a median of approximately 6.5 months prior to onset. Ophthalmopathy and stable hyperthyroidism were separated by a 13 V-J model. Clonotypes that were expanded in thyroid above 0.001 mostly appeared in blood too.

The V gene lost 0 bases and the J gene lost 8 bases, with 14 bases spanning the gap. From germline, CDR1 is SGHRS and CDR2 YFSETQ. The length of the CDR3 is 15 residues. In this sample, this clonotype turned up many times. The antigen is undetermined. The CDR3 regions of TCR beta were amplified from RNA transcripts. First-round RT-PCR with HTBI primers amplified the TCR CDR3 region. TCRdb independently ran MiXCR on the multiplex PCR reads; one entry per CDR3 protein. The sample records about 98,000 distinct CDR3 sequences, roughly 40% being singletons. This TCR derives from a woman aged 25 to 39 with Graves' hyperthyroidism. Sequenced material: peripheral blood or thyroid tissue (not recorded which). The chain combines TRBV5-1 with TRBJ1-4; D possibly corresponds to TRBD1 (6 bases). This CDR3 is CASSLEGDVGEKLFF. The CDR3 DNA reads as TGCGCCAGCAGCTTGGAGGGGGATGTAGGGGAAAAACTGTTTTTT.